The clone carrying this T cell receptor (beta chain) came up many times. This specimen comes from a study of human T cells and chemical hapten exposure. For the study at large: A 2 cm by 2 cm inner upper arm patch received 2% DPC for sensitization.

The junction had 13 bases not matched to a gene; V was cut back by 0 bases and J by 6 bases. The CDR3 consists of 18 residues. Germline-derived CDR1 and CDR2 are LGHDT and YNNKEL (reference sequence). MiXCR, applied by TCRdb to the RACE reads, yields one record per CDR3 protein. The table includes around 57,000 distinct CDR3 sequences, about 11% detected once. The sample's time point: pre-sensitization, week 0. Treatment indicated: therapeutic diphenylcyclopropenone sensitization with weekly scalp DPC. The chain joins TRBV3-1 to TRBJ1-2; TRBD1 matches 10 bases. Here the sequenced sample was whole blood, taken in connection with sensitization to the hapten diphenylcyclopropenone (DPC). This TCR derives from a woman between 35 and 50 years old with alopecia areata. Some clones in this sample may be carry-over from other donors' samples. CDR3 in amino acids: CASSQDLGQGPRRDGYTF. In DNA form, the CDR3 reads TGTGCCAGCAGCCAAGACCTGGGACAGGGGCCCCGTCGAGATGGCTACACCTTC.